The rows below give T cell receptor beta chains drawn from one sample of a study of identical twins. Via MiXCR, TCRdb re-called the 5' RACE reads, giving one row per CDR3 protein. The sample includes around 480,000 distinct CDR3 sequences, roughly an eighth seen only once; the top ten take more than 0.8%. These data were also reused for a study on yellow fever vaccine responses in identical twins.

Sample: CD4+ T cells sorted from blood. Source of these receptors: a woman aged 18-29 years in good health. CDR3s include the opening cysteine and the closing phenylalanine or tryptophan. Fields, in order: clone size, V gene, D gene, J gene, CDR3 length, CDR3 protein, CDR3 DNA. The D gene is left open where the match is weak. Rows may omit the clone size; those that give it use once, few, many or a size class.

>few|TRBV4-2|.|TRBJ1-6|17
CASSESSRAAYNSPLHF
TGTGCCAGCAGCGAATCCTCTAGGGCCGCTTATAATTCACCCCTCCACTTT
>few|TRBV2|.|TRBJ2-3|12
CASARLTDTQYF
TGTGCCAGCGCTAGGCTAACAGATACGCAGTATTTT
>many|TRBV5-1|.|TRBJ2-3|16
CASSLVGGVSTDTQYF
TGCGCCAGCAGCTTGGTTGGGGGAGTGAGCACAGATACGCAGTATTTT
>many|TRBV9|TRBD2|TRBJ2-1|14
CASNSGELYNEQFF
TGTGCCAGCAACAGCGGGGAACTCTACAATGAGCAGTTCTTC
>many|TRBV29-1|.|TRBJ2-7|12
CSVGTGPYEQYF
TGCAGCGTTGGGACTGGTCCCTACGAGCAGTACTTC
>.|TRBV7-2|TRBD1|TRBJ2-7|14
CASSIGQGGYEQYF
TGTGCCAGCAGCATCGGACAGGGGGGCTACGAGCAGTACTTC
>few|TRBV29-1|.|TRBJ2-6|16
CSVRLRVGSGANVLTF
TGCAGCGTTCGACTCAGGGTGGGCTCTGGGGCCAACGTCCTGACTTTC
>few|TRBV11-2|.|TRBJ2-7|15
CASRFTSGPSYEQYF
TGTGCCAGCAGATTTACGTCGGGACCTTCCTACGAGCAGTACTTC
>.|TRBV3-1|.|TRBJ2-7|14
CASTSTRLSYEQYF
TGTGCCAGCACTTCGACTAGGCTCTCCTACGAGCAGTACTTC
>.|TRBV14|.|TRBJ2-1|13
CASSQRGRDEQFF
TGTGCCAGCAGCCAGAGGGGCCGCGATGAGCAGTTCTTC
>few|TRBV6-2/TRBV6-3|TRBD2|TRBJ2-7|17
CASSSSSSGRVFGEQYF
TGTGCCAGCAGTTCTTCATCAAGCGGGAGGGTGTTTGGCGAGCAGTACTTC
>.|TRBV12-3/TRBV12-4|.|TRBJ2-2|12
CASSPSPGELFF
TGTGCCAGCAGTCCATCTCCCGGGGAGCTGTTTTTT
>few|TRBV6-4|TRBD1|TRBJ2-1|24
CASSPPRRGPGQPDRGRAYNEQFF
TGTGCCAGCAGTCCCCCCCGCCGTGGGCCCGGCCAACCCGACAGGGGGCGGGCCTACAATGAGCAGTTCTTC
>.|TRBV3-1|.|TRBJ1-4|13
CASSQERGRKLFF
TGTGCCAGCAGCCAAGAACGGGGAAGGAAACTGTTTTTT
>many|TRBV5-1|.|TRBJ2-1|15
CASSQDLGTYNEQFF
TGCGCCAGCAGCCAGGACTTGGGCACCTACAATGAGCAGTTCTTC
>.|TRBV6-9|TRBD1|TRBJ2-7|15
CASSTDRDRGHEQYF
TGTGCCAGCAGTACAGATCGGGACAGGGGGCACGAGCAGTACTTC
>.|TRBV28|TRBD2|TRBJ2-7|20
CASRPGTSGRLPPVIYEQYF
TGTGCCAGCAGGCCGGGGACTAGCGGGAGGCTCCCTCCAGTAATCTACGAGCAGTACTTC
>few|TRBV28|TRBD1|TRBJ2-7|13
CASIQGGLYEQYF
TGTGCCAGCATCCAAGGGGGCCTCTACGAGCAGTACTTC
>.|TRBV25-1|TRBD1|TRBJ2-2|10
CASPDRDLFF
TGTGCCAGCCCCGACAGGGACCTGTTTTTT
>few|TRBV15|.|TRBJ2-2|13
CATSRLLTGELFF
TGTGCCACCAGCAGACTCCTCACCGGGGAGCTGTTTTTT
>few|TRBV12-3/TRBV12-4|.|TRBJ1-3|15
CASRQGRDSGNTIYF
TGTGCCAGCAGACAAGGACGGGACTCTGGAAACACCATATATTTT
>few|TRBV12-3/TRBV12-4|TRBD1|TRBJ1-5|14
CASSSQGVWQPQHF
TGTGCCAGCAGTTCGCAGGGGGTTTGGCAGCCCCAGCATTTT
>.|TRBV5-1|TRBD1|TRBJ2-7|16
CASSLISTGASYEQYF
TGCGCCAGCAGCTTGATATCCACAGGGGCCTCCTACGAGCAGTACTTC
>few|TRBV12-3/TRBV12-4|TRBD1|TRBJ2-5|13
CASRQGAKETQYF
TGTGCCAGCAGACAGGGGGCAAAAGAGACCCAGTACTTC
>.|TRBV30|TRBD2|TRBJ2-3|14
CAWRLAGGGDTQYF
TGTGCCTGGAGGCTAGCGGGGGGGGGAGATACGCAGTATTTT
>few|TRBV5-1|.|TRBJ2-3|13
CASASGPTDTQYF
TGCGCCAGCGCCTCTGGGCCCACAGATACGCAGTATTTT
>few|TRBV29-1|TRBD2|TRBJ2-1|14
CSVRGGSRYNEQFF
TGCAGCGTTCGAGGCGGGAGTCGGTACAATGAGCAGTTCTTC
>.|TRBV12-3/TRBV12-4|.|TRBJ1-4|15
CASRSSGEGNEKLFF
TGTGCCAGCAGATCCTCGGGAGAAGGGAATGAAAAACTGTTTTTT
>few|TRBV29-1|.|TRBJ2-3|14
CSARPGIQADTQYF
TGCAGCGCCCGTCCCGGGATCCAGGCAGATACGCAGTATTTT
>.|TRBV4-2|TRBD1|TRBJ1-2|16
CASSEVQGASVDGYTF
TGTGCCAGCAGCGAGGTCCAGGGGGCGTCGGTCGATGGCTACACCTTC
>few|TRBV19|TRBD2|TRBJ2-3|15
CASSLNLAGTDTQYF
TGTGCCAGTAGTCTCAACTTAGCGGGAACAGATACGCAGTATTTT
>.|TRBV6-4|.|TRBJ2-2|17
CASSGSPGGANTGELFF
TGTGCCAGCAGTGGCTCACCGGGGGGCGCGAACACCGGGGAGCTGTTTTTT
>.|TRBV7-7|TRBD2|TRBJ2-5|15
CASSYGQAGEETQYF
TGTGCTAGCAGCTACGGGCAAGCGGGGGAAGAGACCCAGTACTTC
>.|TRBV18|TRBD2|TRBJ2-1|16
CASSPMPGTSGNEQFF
TGTGCCAGCTCACCTATGCCCGGGACTAGCGGCAATGAGCAGTTCTTC
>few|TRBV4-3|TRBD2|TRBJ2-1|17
CASSQDLTSGSSSEQFF
TGCGCCAGCAGCCAAGACCTCACTAGCGGGAGTAGTAGTGAGCAGTTCTTC
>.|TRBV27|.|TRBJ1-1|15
CASSFSQEQNTEAFF
TGTGCCAGCAGTTTCTCACAGGAGCAGAACACTGAAGCTTTCTTT
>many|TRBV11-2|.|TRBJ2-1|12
CASSLISLEQFF
TGTGCCAGCAGCTTAATCAGTCTTGAGCAGTTCTTC
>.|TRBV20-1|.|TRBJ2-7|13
CSARVGVGYEQYF
TGCAGTGCCAGAGTGGGGGTGGGGTACGAGCAGTACTTC
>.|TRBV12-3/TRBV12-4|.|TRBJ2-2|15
CASSPYDTNTGELFF
TGTGCCAGCAGTCCGTACGACACAAACACCGGGGAGCTGTTTTTT
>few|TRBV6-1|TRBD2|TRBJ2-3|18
CASSTLSAGGPGTDTQYF
TGTGCCAGCAGTACCCTCTCAGCGGGAGGGCCGGGCACAGATACGCAGTATTTT
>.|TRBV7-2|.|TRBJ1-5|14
CASSSGQYNQPQHF
TGTGCCAGCAGCTCCGGACAGTACAATCAGCCCCAGCATTTT
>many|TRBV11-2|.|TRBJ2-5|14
CASSLVRVVGPQYF
TGTGCCAGCAGCTTAGTTCGGGTCGTGGGGCCCCAGTACTTC
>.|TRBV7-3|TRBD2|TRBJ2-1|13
CASSLLGLAEQFF
TGTGCCAGCAGCTTACTAGGACTAGCGGAGCAGTTCTTC
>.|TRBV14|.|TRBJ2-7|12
CASSQDRFEQYF
TGTGCCAGCAGCCAAGATCGGTTCGAGCAGTACTTC
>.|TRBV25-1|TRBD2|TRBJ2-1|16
CASSGWGGRRSNEQFF
TGTGCCAGCAGTGGCTGGGGGGGTCGTAGGTCTAATGAGCAGTTCTTC
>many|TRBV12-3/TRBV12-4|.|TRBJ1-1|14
CASSFQGRGTEAFF
TGTGCCAGCAGTTTCCAGGGAAGAGGGACTGAAGCTTTCTTT
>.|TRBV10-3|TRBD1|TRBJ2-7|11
CATDRGYEQYF
TGTGCCACAGACAGGGGTTACGAGCAGTACTTC
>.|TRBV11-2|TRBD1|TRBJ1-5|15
CASSPGGISNQPQHF
TGTGCCAGCAGTCCAGGGGGGATTAGCAATCAGCCCCAGCATTTT